The next 29 T cell receptor beta chains were all read from a single sample in a study of blood T cell repertoires in COVID-19 (dated by TCRdb to 2020 to 2022). The library was obtained by the immunoSEQ multiplex PCR assay. TCRdb's version of the immuneACCESS table is confined to in-frame rearrangements and falls short of the full clone set. An unresolved V gene accounts for under half of the shortfall where checked; the remainder is of unknown origin. Recorded for this sample are 450,000 or so clones; about nine tenths of them occurred a single time. The leading ten clones occupy about 1.6% of the sample. The sequencing sample was made of peripheral blood. The receptors shown here come from a woman aged 40 to 50 with COVID-19, enrolled during active disease.

The genes are TRBV7-2 and TRBJ2-2; D perhaps matches TRBD2 (5 bases). V was clipped by 1 base and J by 7 bases, with 10 bases between them. Per the germline V gene, CDR1 is SGHTA and CDR2 is FQGNSA. The CDR3 contains 14 residues. The CDR3: CASSLGAGNGELFF. CDR3 sequence (DNA): TGTGCCAGCAGCTTAGGGGCCGGGAACGGGGAGCTGTTTTTT.

In its sample, this clone was seen a few times. The chain is built from TRBV4-1 and TRBJ1-2, with 8 bases aligning to TRBD1. Germline V gene sequence: CDR1 MGHRA, CDR2 YSYEKL. After removal of 4 bases from V and 2 bases from J, the junction contained 12 bases not matched to a gene. CDR3 length: 17 residues. The CDR3 region is CASSRTELTGENYGYTF. As DNA, the CDR3 is TGCGCCAGCAGCCGAACAGAATTGACAGGGGAGAACTATGGCTACACCTTC.

This chain joins TRBV6-1 and TRBJ1-5; 7 nucleotides line up with TRBD1. This CDR3 contains 14 residues. The ends lost 6 bases at V and 4 bases at J; junction bases unmatched: 6. The germline V gene has CDR1 MNHNS and CDR2 SASEGT. CDR3 sequence reads: CASSVTGYNQPQHF. DNA of the CDR3: TGTGCCAGCAGCGTGACAGGGTATAATCAGCCCCAGCATTTT.

The chain recombines TRBV9 with TRBJ2-1, with 11 bases that match TRBD1. Germline V gene sequence: CDR1 SGDLS, CDR2 YYNGEE. Trimming cost V 0 bases and J 9 bases; bases outside gene matches: 11. This CDR3 contains 17 residues. The CDR3 region has the DNA TGTGCCAGCAGCGTAGCCCGCGGGACAGGGGGGTATGGTGAGCAGTTCTTC. This encodes CASSVARGTGGYGEQFF.

The chain has TRBV24-1 and TRBJ2-1, with TRBD2 identical over 11 bases. J lost 4 bases, V lost 3 bases, and 4 bases had no gene match. Germline CDR1 and CDR2: KGHDR and SFDVKD. The CDR3 sequence is 16 residues long. The CDR3 DNA follows: TGTGCCACCAGTGATACCGGACTAGCGGGTTACAATGAGCAGTTCTTC. The encoded protein is CATSDTGLAGYNEQFF.

The chain links TRBV19 to TRBJ1-4; 10 nucleotides align to TRBD1. CDR1 and CDR2 (germline): LNHDA, SQIVND (reference sequence). This CDR3 is 17 amino acids long. Unmatched junction bases numbered 13, after V lost 10 bases and J lost 2 bases. The DNA for the CDR3 is TGTGCCACCCGGGACAGGGGATCGTTTGCCACTAATGAAAAACTGTTTTTT. It specifies CATRDRGSFATNEKLFF.

The chain combines TRBV28 with TRBJ1-5; D is perhaps TRBD1 (6 bases). Germline-derived CDR1 and CDR2 are MDHEN and SYDVKM. V lost 4 bases and J lost 0, with 10 bases in between. The CDR3 totals 15 residues. CDR3 in amino acids: CASSYRVTSNQPQHF. In nucleotides, the CDR3 is TGTGCCAGCAGTTACAGGGTTACTAGCAATCAGCCCCAGCATTTT.

V usage is TRBV6-4 and J usage is TRBJ2-3; tentative D call: TRBD2 (5 bases). The germline V gene encodes CDR1 MRHNA and CDR2 SNTAGT. This CDR3 is 17 amino acids long. The V gene lost 0 bases and the J gene lost 0 bases, with 13 bases spanning the gap. CDR3 region: CASSDSWRVSSTDTQYF. CDR3 coding DNA: TGTGCCAGCAGTGACTCGTGGCGGGTCTCTAGCACAGATACGCAGTATTTT.

The V call is TRBV7-8, the J call TRBJ2-2; D gene uncertain. Trimming took 4 bases from V and 6 from J, leaving 9 bases between them. Looked up from germline, CDR1 is SGHVS and CDR2 is FQNEAQ. The CDR3 contains 13 residues. The CDR3 DNA sequence: TGTGCCAGCAGCTCTATGGTCCCCGGGGAGCTGTTTTTT. As protein: CASSSMVPGELFF.

V usage is TRBV7-2 and J usage is TRBJ2-7; D remains ambiguous. V was trimmed by 1 base and J by 3 bases, leaving 7 bases between them. The CDR3 covers 13 residues. Germline loops: CDR1 SGHTA, CDR2 FQGNSA. The CDR3: CASSLGTGYEQYF. The CDR3 DNA sequence: TGTGCCAGCAGCTTAGGTACGGGCTACGAGCAGTACTTC.

The V gene is TRBV5-6, the J gene TRBJ1-1, with TRBD1 identical over 8 bases. V was pared by 4 bases and J by 5 bases, with 10 bases of the junction left unmatched. The CDR3 length is 15 residues. The germline CDR1 and CDR2 sequences are SGHDT and YYEEEE. CDR3 sequence reads: CASSPAQGARTEAFF. In DNA, the CDR3 is TGTGCCAGCAGCCCAGCGCAGGGGGCGAGAACTGAAGCTTTCTTT.

This chain joins TRBV19 and TRBJ1-5; D not resolved. Germline V gives CDR1 LNHDA, CDR2 SQIVND (reference sequence). This CDR3 contains 13 residues. With 5 bases removed from V and 3 bases from J, the gap between germline ends came to 8 bases. CDR3 residues: CASSSGINQPQHF. Written as DNA, the CDR3 is TGTGCCAGTAGTTCAGGAATCAATCAGCCCCAGCATTTT.

The chain couples TRBV7-9 to TRBJ1-4; D possibly corresponds to TRBD1 (6 bases). V dropped 5 bases and J dropped 8 bases, with 15 bases sitting between them. Germline CDR1 and CDR2: SEHNR and FQNEAQ (reference sequence). The CDR3 is made up of 14 amino acids. The chain's CDR3 is CASSTSRGAEKLFF. The CDR3 nucleotides are TGTGCCAGCAGCACATCCAGGGGCGCGGAAAAACTGTTTTTT.

This chain uses TRBV28 with TRBJ1-5; D possibly corresponds to TRBD1 (5 bases). The CDR3 has 14 amino acids. V was pared by 6 bases and J by 0 bases, with 9 bases between. Germline V CDR1 and CDR2: MDHEN, SYDVKM. The CDR3 sequence is CASSGTLSNQPQHF. The CDR3 DNA reads as TGTGCCAGCAGCGGGACTCTTAGCAATCAGCCCCAGCATTTT.

The chain combines TRBV28 with TRBJ1-2, with D uncertain. This CDR3 has 11 amino acids. Per germline, CDR1 MDHEN and CDR2 SYDVKM. V was trimmed by 10 bases and J by 4 bases, leaving 10 bases between them. The CDR3 spells CATSAAYGYTF. The CDR3 DNA is TGTGCCACCTCTGCGGCCTATGGCTACACCTTC.

The chain links TRBV7-9 to TRBJ1-1; 8 bases are shared with TRBD1. The CDR3 extends over 14 amino acids. The germline gives CDR1 SEHNR, CDR2 FQNEAQ (reference sequence). J was trimmed by 3 bases and V by 8 bases; bases with no gene match: 8. The CDR3 nucleotides read TGTGCCAGCCAGGGGGCGCGGGGAGACACTGAAGCTTTCTTT. Protein sequence: CASQGARGDTEAFF.

The V and J genes are TRBV10-3 and TRBJ1-2; 7 bases fit TRBD1. Germline loops: CDR1 ENHRY, CDR2 SYGVKD. V shed 2 bases, J shed 1 base, and the junction held 1 base outside the gene matches. CDR3 length: 14 amino acids. The CDR3 DNA reads TGTGCCATCAGTGAGGGACAGGATAACTATGGCTACACCTTC. It codes for CAISEGQDNYGYTF.

The V gene is TRBV29-1, the J gene TRBJ2-7; 9 nucleotides line up with TRBD2. The CDR3 loop spans 12 amino acids. Germline V gene lookup returns CDR1 SQVTM and CDR2 ANQGSEA. The junction had 1 base not matched to a gene; V was cut back by 4 bases and J by 3 bases. The CDR3 region is CSVGLADYEQYF. The CDR3, as DNA: TGCAGCGTTGGACTAGCGGACTACGAGCAGTACTTC.

The chain links TRBV4-3 to TRBJ1-4; TRBD1 agrees at 10 bases. V dropped 4 bases and J dropped 0; count of bases not matched to a gene: 5. Germline V lookup: CDR1 LGHNA, CDR2 YSLEER. This CDR3 has 17 residues. In DNA form, the CDR3 reads TGCGCCAGCAGCCCGGACAGGGGGGCCTCAACTAATGAAAAACTGTTTTTT. It translates to CASSPDRGASTNEKLFF.

The V and J genes are TRBV2 and TRBJ1-1, with D possibly TRBD1 on 5 matching bases. This CDR3 comprises 15 residues. Trimming stripped 7 bases from V and 3 bases from J, with 18 bases between. Germline CDR1 and CDR2: SNHLY and FYNNEI. CDR3 sequence (DNA): TGTGCCAGCACCCCACTCTCCCGGGGGGACACTGAAGCTTTCTTT. Protein sequence: CASTPLSRGDTEAFF.

There are a few counts of this clone. This chain connects TRBV6-5 to TRBJ1-3, with 8 bases fitting TRBD1. In germline, CDR1 is MNHEY, CDR2 SVGAGI. This CDR3 is 13 amino acids long. J lost 2 bases, V lost 7 bases, and 1 base had no gene match. The CDR3 DNA follows: TGTGCCAGCAAGGACAGGGCTGGAAACACCATATATTTT. Translation gives CASKDRAGNTIYF.

The chain links TRBV10-3 to TRBJ2-2; 10 positions match TRBD1. CDR1 and CDR2 (germline): ENHRY, SYGVKD. The CDR3 sequence is 16 residues long. The junction had 5 bases not matched to a gene; V was cut back by 0 bases and J by 7 bases. CDR3 bases: TGTGCCATCAGTGAGTCGGCGACAGGGGGCTTCGGGGAGCTGTTTTTT. Encoded protein: CAISESATGGFGELFF.

This clone occurred once. The chain links TRBV29-1 to TRBJ2-5; TRBD2 aligns across 8 bases. Trimming took 3 bases from V and 3 from J; bases not matched to a gene: 3. Germline V CDR1 and CDR2: SQVTM, ANQGSEA. The CDR3 spans 13 residues. The CDR3 is CSVDPGGEETQYF. The CDR3 region has the DNA TGCAGCGTTGACCCGGGGGGGGAAGAGACCCAGTACTTC.

The V gene is TRBV7-2, the J gene TRBJ1-5, with unresolved D. The CDR3 length is 14 residues. CDR1 is SGHTA and CDR2 is FQGNSA in the germline V gene. Trimming took off 4 bases at V and 2 bases at J, with 9 bases between the two ends. The CDR3, as DNA: TGTGCCAGCAGCTCCGACGGGGGCAATCAGCCCCAGCATTTT. Its protein is CASSSDGGNQPQHF.

The J gene is TRBJ1-5, the V gene TRBV27; D possibly corresponds to TRBD1 (6 bases). V lost 2 bases, J lost 7 bases, and 15 bases lay in between. The CDR3 is 15 amino acids. Germline lookup yields CDR1 MNHEY and CDR2 SMNVEV (reference sequence). CDR3 residues: CASSLQLGRGQPQHF. Written as DNA, the CDR3 is TGTGCCAGCAGTTTACAATTGGGAAGGGGGCAGCCCCAGCATTTT.

This chain joins TRBV6-5 and TRBJ1-4; 7 bases are a match to TRBD1. V gave up 6 bases and J gave up 3 bases; unmatched junction bases: 4. The CDR3 consists of 14 residues. Germline CDR1 MNHEY, CDR2 SVGAGI. CDR3 coding DNA: TGTGCCAGCAGATTGGGACAGTCTAATGAAAAACTGTTTTTT. It yields the protein CASRLGQSNEKLFF.

This chain connects TRBV7-9 to TRBJ1-2, with D tentatively TRBD1 (5 bases). The CDR3 consists of 13 residues. Trimming took off 3 bases at V and 7 bases at J, with 12 bases between the two ends. CDR1 is SEHNR, CDR2 FQNEAQ, per germline (reference sequence). The CDR3 DNA follows: TGTGCCAGCAGCTTGACAGAGCGGGTTGGCTACACCTTC. This encodes CASSLTERVGYTF.

This clone has only a few counts. The rearrangement links TRBV19 to TRBJ1-5, with D possibly being TRBD1 (5 bases). The germline CDR1 and CDR2 sequences are LNHDA and SQIVND (reference sequence). This CDR3 comprises 14 residues. The ends were cut back, 1 base at V and 5 bases at J, with 9 bases in the middle. This CDR3 reads CASSIVQGYQPQHF. The CDR3 bases are TGTGCCAGTAGTATAGTCCAGGGCTATCAGCCCCAGCATTTT.

This chain connects TRBV6-2 or TRBV6-3 to TRBJ2-7; TRBD2 agrees at 11 bases. The CDR3 length is 16 residues. V was clipped by 7 bases and J by 7 bases; unmatched bases: 15. The germline V gene has CDR1 MNHEY and CDR2 SVGEGT. CDR3 loop: CASTPREGLAATEQYF. The CDR3 DNA is TGTGCCAGCACCCCCAGGGAGGGACTAGCGGCTACGGAGCAGTACTTC.